The 15 T cell receptor beta chains below all came from one sample that was sequenced in a study of OX40 agonist ivuxolimab in advanced cancers. Profiling relied on immunoSEQ multiplex PCR, and the TCRdb table lists in-frame clones only, not all of them. Counted here are about 64,000 clones, around 84% occurring once; the ten biggest clones make up less than 5%. Sequences were derived from CD4+ or CD8+ T cells sorted from blood, sampled in a trial of the OX40 agonist ivuxolimab. The source is an adult with an advanced solid tumor such as melanoma, head and neck, liver or kidney cancer.

This clone has just one count. The chain recombines TRBV5-1 with TRBJ2-3; a weak D match, TRBD2 (6 bases). The V gene's germline CDR1 is SGHRS and CDR2 YFSETQ. CDR3 length: 14 amino acids. V was trimmed by 2 bases and J by 1 base, leaving 8 bases between them. CDR3 sequence reads: CASSFASGTDTQYF. The CDR3 DNA sequence: TGCGCCAGCAGCTTCGCTAGCGGCACAGATACGCAGTATTTT.

This chain uses TRBV7-2 with TRBJ2-1, with 7 nucleotides matching TRBD1. The J segment lost 6 bases and the V segment lost 3 bases, leaving 2 bases of the junction unmatched. The CDR3 has 13 amino acids. Germline CDR1 is SGHTA and CDR2 is FQGNSA. The CDR3: CASSFDRANEQFF. The CDR3 DNA sequence: TGTGCCAGCAGCTTCGACAGGGCCAATGAGCAGTTCTTC.

The rearrangement uses TRBV7-8 and TRBJ1-2; TRBD1 matches at 8 bases. V dropped 5 bases and J dropped 4; count of bases not matched to a gene: 9. Germline values: CDR1 SGHVS, CDR2 FQNEAQ. The CDR3 is made up of 15 amino acids. The CDR3 DNA reads TGTGCCAGCAGCGAGGCGGGCACAGGGGGCTATGGCTACACCTTC. Encoded protein: CASSEAGTGGYGYTF.

This clone was seen once. This chain joins TRBV27 and TRBJ2-5; D may be TRBD1 (6 bases). The V end lost 4 bases, the J end lost 1 base, and 13 bases lay between the germline ends. Germline V gene sequence: CDR1 MNHEY, CDR2 SMNVEV (reference sequence). The CDR3 sequence is 15 residues long. The CDR3: CASSYRRGFQETQYF. CDR3 DNA sequence: TGTGCCAGCAGTTATCGCAGGGGCTTCCAAGAGACCCAGTACTTC.

V usage is TRBV7-2 and J usage is TRBJ2-1; no clear D. The CDR3 is 14 residues long. Trimming removed 5 bases from V and 0 bases from J, with 8 bases in between. The germline V gene encodes CDR1 SGHTA and CDR2 FQGNSA. The CDR3 loop is CASSLESSYNEQFF. The CDR3 DNA is TGTGCCAGCAGCCTTGAGTCCTCCTACAATGAGCAGTTCTTC. Complete variable domain (other parts from reference TRBV7-2 and TRBJ2-1): GAGVSQSPSNKVTEKGKDVELRCDPISGHTALYWYRQSLGQGLEFLIYFQGNSAPDKSGLPSDRFSAERTGGSVSTLTIQRTQQEDSAVYLCASSLESSYNEQFFGPGTRLTVL.

This clone was detected a few times. J is TRBJ1-5 and V is TRBV7-2, with D perhaps TRBD1 (6 bases). The germline V gene encodes CDR1 SGHTA and CDR2 FQGNSA. The CDR3 has 15 residues. Trimming took 0 bases from V and 9 from J, leaving 15 bases between them. CDR3 nucleotide sequence: TGTGCCAGCAGCTTAGCGAGGGACACGGGGAGGCCCCAGCATTTT. Its protein product is CASSLARDTGRPQHF.

The count of this clone is one. The genes are TRBV11-3 and TRBJ1-1, with D maybe TRBD1 (6 bases). This CDR3 has 14 amino acids. CDR1 and CDR2 (germline): SGHNT, YENEEA. Trimming pared 7 bases from V and 4 bases from J, leaving 16 bases between. CDR3 bases: TGTGCCAGCACCCCCCAGGGGAGGGCCACTGAAGCTTTCTTT. Residues: CASTPQGRATEAFF.

V is TRBV7-9 and J is TRBJ2-7; tentatively, D is TRBD2 (6 bases). CDR3 length: 16 residues. Germline V CDR1 and CDR2: SEHNR, FQNEAQ (reference sequence). V was trimmed by 11 bases and J by 1 base, leaving 24 bases between them. CDR3 protein: CASGKVASEISYEQYF. The CDR3 nucleotides read TGTGCCTCCGGTAAGGTGGCTAGCGAAATATCCTACGAGCAGTACTTC.

CDR3 in amino acids: CASSLDRGSPLHF. CDR3 DNA sequence: TGTGCCAGCAGCCTGGACCGGGGTTCACCCCTCCACTTT. V usage is TRBV7-2 and J usage is TRBJ1-6; D unresolved. This CDR3 region has 13 residues. Trimming left V 5 bases short and J 9 bases short, with 11 bases between. In germline, CDR1 is SGHTA, CDR2 FQGNSA.

This clone was counted between two and nine times. The genes are TRBV5-1 and TRBJ2-6, with D tentatively TRBD1 or TRBD2 (6 bases each). The germline V and J ends were trimmed by 4 bases and 2 bases, with 16 bases remaining between them. Germline V CDR1 and CDR2: SGHRS, YFSETQ. CDR3 size: 17 residues. The CDR3 loop reads CASSTGAGGTGANVLTF. Written as DNA, the CDR3 is TGCGCCAGCAGCACGGGGGCGGGCGGTACTGGGGCCAACGTCCTGACTTTC.

The CDR3 loop reads CASRGETYEQYF. The CDR3 region has the DNA TGTGCCAGCCGGGGGGAGACCTACGAGCAGTACTTC. This chain connects TRBV7-2 to TRBJ2-7, with 7 positions matching TRBD2. Germline trimming cut 8 bases from V and 2 bases from J; bases unmatched to any gene: 3. CDR3 size: 12 residues. CDR1 and CDR2 from the germline V gene are SGHTA and FQGNSA.

The V call is TRBV13, the J call TRBJ1-6, with a tentative D call TRBD1 (5 bases). There are 16 residues in the CDR3. Germline V gene sequence: CDR1 PRHDT, CDR2 FYEKMQ (reference sequence). The V end was cut by 2 bases, the J end by 5 bases, with 13 bases between. This CDR3 reads CASSLSGGSHNSPLHF. The CDR3 DNA reads as TGTGCCAGCAGCTTAAGTGGGGGGAGCCATAATTCACCCCTCCACTTT.

The chain employs TRBV6-4 and TRBJ1-2, with 11 nucleotides matching TRBD1. This CDR3 comprises 15 residues. Trimming took 3 bases from V and 7 from J; bases not matched to a gene: 7. CDR1 MRHNA and CDR2 SNTAGT come from the germline V gene. The CDR3 sequence: CASSDTDRGLSGYTF. DNA of the CDR3: TGTGCCAGCAGTGATACGGACAGGGGGCTGAGTGGCTACACCTTC.

This clone has more than one count but fewer than ten. The chain is built from TRBV7-3 and TRBJ2-1; 11 bases align to TRBD2. Looked up from germline, CDR1 is SGHTA and CDR2 is FQGTGA. This CDR3 spans 16 amino acids. Germline trimming cut 2 bases from V and 7 bases from J; bases unmatched to any gene: 7. In DNA, the CDR3 is TGTGCCAGCAGCTTAGATATAGCGGGAGGGAGAAATGAGCAGTTCTTC. Translated, it gives CASSLDIAGGRNEQFF.

The J gene is TRBJ2-1, the V gene TRBV5-1; TRBD1 aligns across 9 bases. Trimming at V came to 4 bases and at J to 3 bases, leaving 8 bases not matched to a gene. From germline, CDR1 is SGHRS and CDR2 YFSETQ. The CDR3 totals 16 residues. CDR3 region: CASSTTGTGHYNEQFF. The CDR3 DNA follows: TGCGCCAGCAGCACTACCGGGACAGGGCACTACAATGAGCAGTTCTTC. The full variable domain, its missing parts supplied by reference TRBV5-1 and TRBJ2-1, is KAGVTQTPRYLIKTRGQQVTLSCSPISGHRSVSWYQQTPGQGLQFLFEYFSETQRNKGNFPGRFSGRQFSNSRSEMNVSTLELGDSALYLCASSTTGTGHYNEQFFGPGTRLTVL.